This entry describes one TCR beta chain. J lost 1 base, V lost 3 bases, and 3 bases had no gene match. The CDR3 totals 16 residues. The germline V gene encodes CDR1 KGHDR and CDR2 SFDVKD. The data belong to a study of blood T cell repertoires in COVID-19. The overall study: Acute-phase and convalescent COVID-19 samples originated in the United States, Italy and Spain. PBMCs, B-cell-depleted T cells, or T cells were the source of the cDNA or gDNA that made up the material.

In the original workflow: Estimation of nucleated cell counts relied on the amplification of reference gene primers. Produced via immunoSEQ multiplex PCR; TCRdb's table is partial and in-frame only. That table supplies the V and J calls and clone size; D and trimming were determined from the DNA. The table shows under 300,000 clones, with approximately 89% occurring only once. The sequence derives from an older woman who had recovered from COVID-19. V and J are TRBV24-1 and TRBJ2-1; 9 bases agree with TRBD1. The sequenced sample consisted of PBMCs or T cells enriched from blood (not recorded which). CDR3 sequence reads: CATSDTGGASYNEQFF. Here the CDR3 DNA reads TGTGCCACCAGTGATACAGGGGGCGCGTCCTACAATGAGCAGTTCTTC.